A single sample is the source of the 23 T cell receptor beta chains below, sequenced in a study of tumor-infiltrating lymphocytes in primary liver carcinoma. TCR beta cDNA was made from roughly 450 ng total RNA with a constant-region primer. Generation of the TCR beta libraries relied on three nested multiplex PCR rounds using slightly modified ARM-PCR. The two initial PCR rounds, nine to eleven cycles each, used TRBV1-TRBV30 forward and C-beta reverse primers. MiXCR, applied by TCRdb to the multiplex PCR reads, yields one record per CDR3 protein. Altogether roughly 78,000 distinct CDR3 sequences are present, over 55% being singletons, with the ten largest covering roughly 13%. Starting material for RNA and DNA co-extraction consisted of roughly 19-30 mg of unsorted bulk tissue. Sequencing input: liver tumor tissue from sampling region 4. Documented subset: tumor region T4, right-lateral pole. These receptors came from an older woman with primary liver carcinoma and hepatitis B virus infection.

This clonotype has a count of ten or more. This chain links TRBV5-6 with TRBJ1-2; D might be TRBD1 (6 bases). Per the germline V gene, CDR1 is SGHDT and CDR2 is YYEEEE. This CDR3 comprises 14 residues. The V end was cut by 1 base, the J end by 6 bases, with 13 bases between. CDR3 sequence reads: CASSLTRDIDGYTF. The CDR3 DNA sequence: TGTGCCAGCAGCTTGACCCGGGACATTGATGGCTACACCTTC.

Concerning this clonotype itself: A read error is likely, as this CDR3 ends without the conserved phenylalanine or tryptophan. The chain is built from TRBV6-6 and TRBJ1-1; D is perhaps TRBD1 (6 bases). Per the germline V gene, CDR1 is MNHNY and CDR2 is SVGAGI (reference sequence). The CDR3 is 14 amino acids. Trimming took off 5 bases at V and 5 bases at J, with 15 bases between the two ends. The CDR3 nucleotides are TGTGCCAGCAGTCGTAAAGGGGGAGAGACTGAAGCTTTCATT. This codes for CASSRKGGETEAFI.

To note about this clonotype: One end of the junction fails to match germline, which may point to a read error. The chain is built from TRBV6-5 and TRBJ2-6, with no clear D. Germline CDR1 is MNHEY and CDR2 is SVGAGI. This CDR3 is 15 amino acids long. The CDR3: CASSQTTSGVNVLAF. The DNA for the CDR3 is TGTGCCAGCAGTCAAACAACCTCTGGGGTCAACGTCCTGGCTTTC.

The rearrangement links TRBV6-6 to TRBJ1-5; the D is unclear. The length of the CDR3 is 15 residues. Germline V gene data show CDR1 as MNHNY and CDR2 as SVGAGI (reference sequence). Deletions cut 2 bases from V and 9 bases from J, with 17 bases between. The CDR3 is CASSYGGSSNVPQHF. The CDR3, as DNA: TGTGCCAGCAGTTACGGTGGATCTAGCAATGTGCCCCAGCATTTT.

Concerning this clonotype: The junction does not match germline at one end; this may be a read error. V gene TRBV28 combines with J gene TRBJ2-2; 7 bases agree with TRBD2. Germline-derived CDR1 and CDR2 are MDHEN and SYDVKM. This CDR3 has 15 residues. DNA of the CDR3: TGTGCCAGCAGCCCGGGGGGAGGGTACAGCGGGGAGCTGTTGTTT. Its protein is CASSPGGGYSGELLF.

There are many counts of this clonotype. The CDR3: CASSRSTEPAHTQYF. CDR3 nucleotide sequence: TGCGCCAGCAGCCGTTCCACGGAACCCGCACATACGCAGTATTTT. The chain joins TRBV5-1 to TRBJ2-3; D unresolved. The CDR3 is made up of 15 amino acids. Trimming removed 4 bases at V and 7 bases at J, with 19 bases between. Germline-derived CDR1 and CDR2 are SGHRS and YFSETQ. Variable domain in full (rest from reference TRBV5-1 and TRBJ2-3): KAGVTQTPRYLIKTRGQQVTLSCSPISGHRSVSWYQQTPGQGLQFLFEYFSETQRNKGNFPGRFSGRQFSNSRSEMNVSTLELGDSALYLCASSRSTEPAHTQYFGPGTRLTVL.

A note on this clonotype: One junction end does not reproduce the germline sequence, and a read error may be involved. This chain joins TRBV10-2 and TRBJ2-2, with no clear D. This CDR3 contains 13 residues. CDR1 is WSHSY, CDR2 SAAADI, per germline. DNA of the CDR3: TGCGCCAGTAGTGACCGTGCCACCGGGGAGCTGTTTTTT. It translates to CASSDRATGELFF.

In its sample, this clonotype was seen a few times. V usage is TRBV29-1 and J usage is TRBJ2-3, with 7 bases aligning to TRBD2. In germline, CDR1 is SQVTM, CDR2 ANQGSEA. The V segment lost 8 bases and the J segment 2 bases; nucleotides outside the gene matches: 13. The length of the CDR3 is 15 residues. The CDR3 DNA sequence: TGCAGCATTAAGGGAGGGGTGGGACCCACAGATACGCAGTATTTT. Protein product: CSIKGGVGPTDTQYF.

At least ten counts were recorded for this clonotype. The V and J genes are TRBV29-1 and TRBJ2-2; no clear D gene. CDR3 length: 11 amino acids. Deletions cut 6 bases from V and 8 bases from J, with 10 bases between. Germline CDR1 reads SQVTM; CDR2 reads ANQGSEA. This CDR3 is CSVSMAGELFF. The CDR3 DNA sequence: TGCAGCGTCTCCATGGCTGGGGAGCTGTTTTTT.

This clonotype occurred many times. The chain employs TRBV5-1 and TRBJ2-3, with TRBD2 matching 10 bases. J lost 3 bases, V lost 0 bases, and 7 bases had no gene match. Looked up from germline, CDR1 is SGHRS and CDR2 is YFSETQ. This CDR3 region has 17 residues. CDR3 sequence reads: CASSLELAGTGTDTQYF. CDR3 DNA: TGCGCCAGCAGCTTGGAACTAGCGGGAACTGGTACAGATACGCAGTATTTT.

This clonotype was recorded many times. The chain is built from TRBV6-2 or TRBV6-3 and TRBJ2-3, with 7 bases aligning to TRBD2. The junction had 11 bases not matched to a gene; V was cut back by 2 bases and J by 6 bases. The CDR3 is 16 residues long. CDR1 MNHEY and CDR2 SVGEGT come from the germline V gene. The DNA for the CDR3 is TGTGCCAGCAGTTACGGAGGCGGGGGACTCCAGGATACGCAGTATTTT. Translated, it gives CASSYGGGGLQDTQYF.

The gene calls are TRBV12-5 and TRBJ2-3; 10 bases agree with TRBD2. The CDR3 runs 21 residues. Germline V lookup: CDR1 LGHNT, CDR2 FRNRAP. V lost 2 bases and J lost 2; bases outside the gene matches: 19. The CDR3 DNA follows: TGTGCTAGTGGTTTGTCTCACCCCGGGACTAGCGTCTTTCTCGACACAGATACGCAGTATTTT. As protein: CASGLSHPGTSVFLDTDTQYF.

The rearrangement uses TRBV10-2 and TRBJ1-2; TRBD1 matches 9 bases. V was pared by 7 bases and J by 8 bases, with 11 bases of the junction left unmatched. This CDR3 has 14 amino acids. The germline gives CDR1 WSHSY, CDR2 SAAADI. In DNA form, the CDR3 reads TGCGCCAGCAATGAAAGGGGACAGGGTTTCGGCTACACCTTC. Translating it yields CASNERGQGFGYTF.

The sample holds a few counts of this clonotype. Its ends do not fully match the called genes, so a read error is possible. The chain recombines TRBV6-1 with TRBJ2-2; the D is unclear. This CDR3 contains 15 residues. The germline CDR1 and CDR2 sequences are MNHNS and SASEGT. The CDR3 sequence: CAGSFLERGTGELFF. CDR3 DNA: TGTGCCGGCAGTTTCCTGGAGAGAGGCACCGGGGAGCTGTTTTTT.

The sample holds many counts of this clonotype. Without the conserved terminal phenylalanine or tryptophan, this CDR3 likely stems from a read error. This chain joins TRBV29-1 and TRBJ2-3; 9 positions agree with TRBD1. From germline, CDR1 is SQVTM and CDR2 ANQGSEA. V lost 4 bases to trimming and J lost 6 bases; unmatched junction nucleotides: 5. This CDR3 contains 13 residues. The CDR3 DNA reads as TGCAGCGTTGCCGGGACAGGGTTGGATACGCAGTATCTT. Protein: CSVAGTGLDTQYL.

Comment on this clonotype: At one end, the junction sequence differs from germline, possibly due to a read error. The V call is TRBV11-2, the J call TRBJ2-3, with TRBD2 identical over 9 bases. The germline V gene has CDR1 SGHAT and CDR2 FQNNGV. The CDR3 spans 15 residues. CDR3 nucleotide sequence: TGTGTCAGCAGCTCGGGACTAGCAGGGCCAGATACGCAGTATTTT. Translated: CVSSSGLAGPDTQYF.

This clonotype appeared many times. V gene TRBV6-5 combines with J gene TRBJ2-6, with D maybe TRBD2 (6 bases). The germline CDR1 and CDR2 sequences are MNHEY and SVGAGI. Trimming shortened V by 6 bases and J by 3 bases, and 18 bases separated the two germline ends. This CDR3 region has 17 residues. CDR3 DNA sequence: TGTGCCAGCAGCCGGGACTCCCCTTTAGGTGGGGCCAACGTCCTGACTTTC. Its protein is CASSRDSPLGGANVLTF.

Note on this clonotype: The junction and the germline gene differ at one end; a read error may be behind it. This rearrangement joins TRBV2 to TRBJ2-5; either TRBD1 or TRBD2 may supply D (5 bases each). This CDR3 is 14 amino acids long. Per the germline V gene, CDR1 is SNHLY and CDR2 is FYNNEI. The CDR3 here is CVSRPGTYTETQYF. CDR3 DNA: TGTGTCAGCAGGCCCGGGACGTATACCGAGACCCAGTACTTC.

Concerning this clonotype: The junction shows a germline mismatch at one end, possibly a read error. The V and J genes are TRBV7-8 and TRBJ2-1, with D possibly TRBD2 on 6 matching bases. CDR3 length: 15 amino acids. The germline CDR1 and CDR2 sequences are SGHVS and FQNEAQ. The CDR3 DNA follows: TGTGCCAGCAGATACGGGACTGACGGGACTCATGAGCAGTTTTTC. It yields the protein CASRYGTDGTHEQFF.

Note on this clonotype: Germline and junction disagree at one end, which may indicate a read error. This sequence joins TRBV4-1 and TRBJ1-6; 12 nucleotides align to TRBD1. The CDR3 has 17 amino acids. Germline lookup yields CDR1 MGHRA and CDR2 YSYEKL. The CDR3: CASSQVLGQGAYSALRF. Here the CDR3 DNA reads TGCGCCAGCAGCCAAGTATTGGGACAGGGGGCATATTCAGCCCTCCGCTTT.

With regard to this clonotype: Since a much larger clone is just one base distant, this may be a read error. V is TRBV7-9 and J is TRBJ2-2; 15 nucleotides line up with TRBD2. The CDR3 loop spans 15 amino acids. After removal of 6 bases from V and 12 bases from J, the junction contained 8 bases not matched to a gene. Per the germline V gene, CDR1 is SEHNR and CDR2 is FQNEAQ (reference sequence). This CDR3 is CASRGLAGGAGKLFF. The CDR3 DNA reads as TGTGCCAGCAGGGGACTAGCGGGAGGTGCAGGGAAGCTGTTTTTT.

This sequence joins TRBV6-1 and TRBJ2-2; 8 bases match TRBD2. The germline V gene has CDR1 MNHNS and CDR2 SASEGT. CDR3 length equals 17 residues. For the CDR3, the DNA is TGTGTTAACACACTGGGACTAGTGGGAGGTAGGACCGGGGAGCTGTTTTTT. It translates to CVNTLGLVGGRTGELFF.

Remarks on this clonotype: One junction end disagrees with the germline gene, perhaps due to a read error. The CDR3 DNA reads as TGTGCCACCGGTGATCGGCAGGCGCACCAAGAGACCCAGTACTTT. This codes for CATGDRQAHQETQYF. The chain is built from TRBV24-1 and TRBJ2-5; D remains ambiguous. CDR3 size: 15 residues. The germline V gene encodes CDR1 KGHDR and CDR2 SFDVKD.